A single sample is the source of the 21 T cell receptor beta chains below, sequenced in a study of blood T cell repertoires in COVID-19. The protocol was immunoSEQ multiplex PCR, while the TCRdb copy is restricted to in-frame clones and leaves out a portion. The table records under 200,000 clones, 75% to 85% of them present only once. The sequenced material came from peripheral blood. These receptors were taken from a human donor in a cohort sampled during active COVID-19.

There are a few counts of this clone. The chain links TRBV11-1 to TRBJ1-1, with D unclear. V was clipped by 11 bases and J by 1 base, with 14 bases between them. Looked up from germline, CDR1 is SGHAT and CDR2 is FQDESV (reference sequence). The CDR3 sequence is 13 residues long. CDR3 loop: CASLMRPNTEAFF. Here the CDR3 DNA reads TGTGCCTCCCTAATGCGGCCGAACACTGAAGCTTTCTTT. The whole variable domain, remainder taken from reference TRBV11-1 and TRBJ1-1, is EAEVAQSPRYKITEKSQAVAFWCDPISGHATLYWYRQILGQGPELLVQFQDESVVDDSQLPKDRFSAERLKGVDSTLKIQPAELGDSAMYLCASLMRPNTEAFFGQGTRLTVV.

The genes are TRBV20-1 and TRBJ2-7, with a tentative D call TRBD2 (5 bases). V lost 6 bases to trimming and J lost 5 bases, with 11 bases between them. CDR1 is DFQATT and CDR2 is SNEGSKA in the germline V gene (reference sequence). The CDR3 covers 11 residues. CDR3 loop: CSAELVNEQYF. The DNA of the CDR3 is TGCAGTGCCGAACTAGTAAACGAGCAGTACTTC.

This chain connects TRBV11-2 to TRBJ1-2; 9 nucleotides match TRBD1. V gave up 4 bases and J gave up 3 bases; unmatched junction bases: 0. CDR1 SGHAT and CDR2 FQNNGV come from the germline V gene. The CDR3 has 13 amino acids. In DNA, the CDR3 is TGTGCCAGCAGCTGGACAGGGGACTATGGCTACACCTTC. It codes for CASSWTGDYGYTF.

This sequence joins TRBV3-1 (or the pseudogene TRBV3-2) and TRBJ2-3, with 7 bases lining up with TRBD2. With 7 bases clipped from V and 0 bases from J, the junction kept 4 bases outside the gene matches. The germline V gene encodes CDR1 LGHDT and CDR2 YNNKEL (reference sequence). The CDR3 covers 14 residues. The chain's CDR3 is CASTGGISTDTQYF. DNA for the CDR3: TGTGCCAGCACGGGGGGAATTAGCACAGATACGCAGTATTTT.

This chain uses TRBV5-1 with TRBJ2-7, with TRBD2 matching over 9 bases. The CDR3 is made up of 14 amino acids. CDR1 is SGHRS, CDR2 YFSETQ, per germline. Losses at the gene ends were 0 bases for V and 3 bases for J; bases not matched to a gene: 1. CDR3: CASSLGSGSYEQYF. CDR3 sequence (DNA): TGCGCCAGCAGCTTGGGTAGCGGGAGCTACGAGCAGTACTTC. The full variable domain, in which reference TRBV5-1 and TRBJ2-7 provide the parts outside the CDR3, is KAGVTQTPRYLIKTRGQQVTLSCSPISGHRSVSWYQQTPGQGLQFLFEYFSETQRNKGNFPGRFSGRQFSNSRSEMNVSTLELGDSALYLCASSLGSGSYEQYFGPGTRLTVT.

This chain links TRBV29-1 with TRBJ2-7; 9 positions agree with TRBD1. This CDR3 has 15 amino acids. Germline CDR1 and CDR2: SQVTM and ANQGSEA. The junction had 16 bases not matched to a gene; V was cut back by 6 bases and J by 7 bases. This chain's CDR3 is CSVPFTGTGIGEQYF. DNA for the CDR3: TGCAGCGTGCCTTTCACCGGGACAGGGATTGGGGAGCAGTACTTC.

The chain joins TRBV9 to TRBJ2-5; TRBD1 matches at 7 bases. V shed 0 bases and J 7 bases; nucleotides not matched to a gene: 3. This CDR3 contains 13 residues. From germline, CDR1 is SGDLS and CDR2 YYNGEE. DNA of the CDR3: TGTGCCAGCAGCGTAGAGGGGGCTGGGACCCAGTACTTC. This gives the protein CASSVEGAGTQYF.

The CDR3 region has the DNA TGTGCCAGCAGAGACAGGGGTGGGGGCACTGAAGCTTTCTTT. Amino acid sequence: CASRDRGGGTEAFF. The V gene is TRBV6-5, the J gene TRBJ1-1, with 8 positions matching TRBD1. V shed 6 bases and J 4 bases; nucleotides not matched to a gene: 7. The CDR3 sequence is 14 residues long. The germline V gene has CDR1 MNHEY and CDR2 SVGAGI.

The chain has TRBV27 and TRBJ1-5, with TRBD1 as a possible D gene (5 bases). The CDR3 is 14 amino acids. Germline assignment: CDR1 MNHEY and CDR2 SMNVEV (reference sequence). V was shortened by 1 base and J by 2 bases, with 6 bases between the two germline ends. CDR3 residues: CASSLWGGNQPQHF. For the CDR3, the DNA is TGTGCCAGCAGTTTATGGGGCGGCAATCAGCCCCAGCATTTT.

In the case of this clone: Other DNA sequences of this sample code for an identical CDR3. The chain uses TRBV12-5 and TRBJ2-6; 11 nucleotides line up with TRBD2. Germline V gene lookup returns CDR1 LGHNT and CDR2 FRNRAP. CDR3 length equals 20 residues. V lost 4 bases, J lost 2 bases, and 13 bases stayed unmatched. CDR3 region: CASGSDPSGRNPPGANVLTF. The CDR3 coding sequence is TGTGCTAGTGGTTCCGACCCTAGCGGGAGGAACCCGCCTGGGGCCAACGTCCTGACTTTC.

This clone was seen a single time. This chain uses TRBV27 with TRBJ1-5; TRBD1 might be the D (6 bases). V lost 0 bases and J lost 1, with 10 bases in between. The CDR3 extends over 16 amino acids. Germline CDR1 MNHEY, CDR2 SMNVEV (reference sequence). This CDR3 reads CASSLSYRDSNQPQHF. The CDR3 DNA is TGTGCCAGCAGTTTATCATACAGGGACAGCAATCAGCCCCAGCATTTT.

This chain joins TRBV4-2 and TRBJ1-3, with D maybe TRBD1 (5 bases). V lost 0 bases and J 1 base, leaving 10 bases between the germline ends. CDR3 size: 16 residues. Per the germline V gene, CDR1 is LGHNA and CDR2 is YNFKEQ. The CDR3 region is CASSQDMTVSGNTIYF. The CDR3 DNA reads TGTGCCAGCAGCCAAGATATGACAGTTTCTGGAAACACCATATATTTT.

CDR3 protein: CASSQGTGGYTGEQYF. The CDR3 nucleotides are TGTGCCAGCAGCCAAGGGACAGGGGGCTATACGGGGGAGCAGTACTTC. The chain uses TRBV3-1 (or the pseudogene TRBV3-2) and TRBJ2-7; 11 bases line up with TRBD1. CDR3 size: 16 residues. V lost 1 base, J lost 7 bases, and 9 bases stayed unmatched. Germline assignment: CDR1 LGHDT and CDR2 YNNKEL (reference sequence).

The chain recombines TRBV5-8 with TRBJ2-7, with D possibly TRBD2 on 5 matching bases. CDR3 length: 16 residues. V was pared by 4 bases and J by 0 bases, with 17 bases between. Germline V gene lookup returns CDR1 SGHTS and CDR2 YDEGEE. CDR3 loop: CASSPLVLPSSYEQYF. The CDR3 DNA reads TGTGCCAGCAGCCCACTAGTCCTACCGAGCTCCTACGAGCAGTACTTC.

The chain has TRBV7-2 and TRBJ2-7, with 8 bases lining up with TRBD2. V lost 1 base and J lost 2; bases outside the gene matches: 4. The CDR3 has 15 amino acids. CDR1 and CDR2 (germline): SGHTA, FQGNSA. The CDR3 sequence is CASSLDRGGPYEQYF. The CDR3 DNA sequence: TGTGCCAGCAGCTTAGATCGGGGGGGGCCCTACGAGCAGTACTTC.

The J gene is TRBJ1-5, the V gene TRBV6-2 or TRBV6-3, with D possibly being TRBD1 (5 bases). The CDR3 extends over 14 amino acids. The V end was cut by 2 bases, the J end by 7 bases, with 12 bases between. Germline-derived CDR1 and CDR2 are MNHEY and SVGEGT. The CDR3 sequence is CASSYSGGSQPQHF. CDR3 bases: TGTGCCAGCAGTTACAGCGGGGGTAGCCAGCCCCAGCATTTT.

The chain combines TRBV7-9 with TRBJ2-4, with 9 bases lining up with TRBD1. The CDR3 length is 15 residues. V lost 6 bases to trimming and J lost 5 bases; unmatched junction nucleotides: 8. CDR1 SEHNR and CDR2 FQNEAQ come from the germline V gene (reference sequence). CDR3 nucleotide sequence: TGTGCCAGCAGTCAAGACAGGGGGATCGAAAACATTCAGTACTTC. Translated: CASSQDRGIENIQYF.

In nucleotides, the CDR3 is TGTGCCAGCAGCGGACAGCGCAGAGGGCCGCGGGAGCAGTACTTC. Its protein product is CASSGQRRGPREQYF. The V and J genes are TRBV6-2 or TRBV6-3 and TRBJ2-7, with D possibly TRBD1 on 6 matching bases. Germline V lookup: CDR1 MNHEY, CDR2 SVGEGT. This CDR3 is built from 15 residues. V lost 6 bases and J 7 bases, leaving 22 bases between the germline ends.

The chain's CDR3 is CASSPVPNTEAFF. CDR3 in DNA: TGCGCCAGCAGCCCAGTTCCGAACACTGAAGCTTTCTTT. The chain has TRBV5-1 and TRBJ1-1, with D hard to call. The CDR3 has 13 residues. Per germline, CDR1 SGHRS and CDR2 YFSETQ. V lost 4 bases to trimming and J lost 1 base, with 8 bases between them.

The chain employs TRBV6-5 and TRBJ1-2, with TRBD1 as a possible D gene (5 bases). Trimming removed 5 bases at V and 8 bases at J, with 15 bases between. The CDR3 extends over 13 amino acids. CDR1 MNHEY and CDR2 SVGAGI come from the germline V gene. This CDR3 reads CASSPTAKGGYTF. CDR3 DNA: TGTGCCAGCAGTCCGACAGCAAAGGGGGGCTACACCTTC.

This rearrangement joins TRBV4-3 to TRBJ1-2, with TRBD1 matching over 8 bases. CDR1 is LGHNA and CDR2 is YSLEER in the germline V gene. This CDR3 is 17 amino acids long. J gave up 2 bases and V 2 bases, and 10 bases lay outside the gene matches. The CDR3 protein is CASSQTLPDRANYGYTF. CDR3 nucleotide sequence: TGCGCCAGCAGCCAAACTCTTCCGGACAGGGCGAACTATGGCTACACCTTC.